The entry below describes one TCR beta chain. There are 15 residues in the CDR3. V lost 3 bases, J lost 0 bases, and 11 bases lay in between. CDR1 and CDR2 from the germline V gene are LNHNV and YYDKDF (reference sequence). Produced via immunoSEQ multiplex PCR; TCRdb's table is partial and in-frame only. This table has around 90,000 clones, about 84% appearing once. This sample is drawn from a study of control samples from healthy donors and cancer patients. The sequencing input was blood. This chain connects TRBV15 to TRBJ1-2, with no clear D. The source is a middle-aged woman in good health. For the CDR3, the DNA is TGTGCCACCAGCAGGGGCGGGAATACTAACTATGGCTACACCTTC. It codes for CATSRGGNTNYGYTF.